A selection of T cell receptor beta chains follows, all from one sample in a study of blood T cell repertoires in COVID-19. Clones were sequenced by immunoSEQ multiplex PCR, and TCRdb holds only the in-frame ones, with some missing. Here the sample spans about 130,000 clones, about 81% being singletons. Sequenced material: peripheral blood. The source of these receptors is a young man with COVID-19, enrolled during active disease. Each CDR3 is given with its conserved first and last residue. D genes are given only for firm matches. Not every row has a clone size; where given, it reads once, few, many or a size class.

TRBV28	NA	TRBJ1-1	NA	TGTGCCAGCAGTGGAGACGGAATGTTGGACACTGAAGCTTTCTTT	CASSGDGMLDTEAFF
TRBV5-8	NA	TRBJ1-2	NA	TGTGCCAGCAGCTTGGAGGAGGCTAGGCGGAGCTATGGCTACACCTTC	CASSLEEARRSYGYTF
TRBV5-6	NA	TRBJ1-2	few	TGTGCCAGCAGCTTGGCGACAAACTTAGCTAACTATGGCTACACCTTC	CASSLATNLANYGYTF
TRBV11-3	TRBD1	TRBJ1-6	NA	TGTGCCAGCAGCCTACGACAGGGTAGTGATTCACCCCTCCACTTT	CASSLRQGSDSPLHF
TRBV5-1	NA	TRBJ1-5	NA	TGCGCCAGCAGCTCGTCGGGGGAGCCCAATCAGCCCCAGCATTTT	CASSSSGEPNQPQHF
TRBV9	TRBD1	TRBJ2-7	NA	TGTGCCAGCAGCGTAGGACAGGGTCCCTACGAGCAGTACTTC	CASSVGQGPYEQYF
TRBV4-3	NA	TRBJ2-5	NA	TGCGCCAGCAGCCTAGAACTTAGGGGGGGTGAGACCCAGTACTTC	CASSLELRGGETQYF
TRBV5-5	TRBD2	TRBJ2-1	NA	TGTGCCAGCAGCTGGACTCTAGCGGGGGGCAAGAATGAGCAGTTCTTC	CASSWTLAGGKNEQFF
TRBV3-1/TRBV3-2	TRBD2	TRBJ2-3	NA	TGTGCCAGCAGCCAAGATTGGGCGGGGGACCTCACAGATACGCAGTATTTT	CASSQDWAGDLTDTQYF
TRBV27	TRBD1	TRBJ1-1	once	TGTGCCAGCAGTAACCCTTTACCCGGGACAGGGGACGTAGAGGACACTGAAGCTTTCTTT	CASSNPLPGTGDVEDTEAFF
TRBV28	TRBD1	TRBJ2-7	NA	TGTGCCAGCAGTAGCTGGGGGACAGGGAAAGGCTACGAGCAGTACTTC	CASSSWGTGKGYEQYF
TRBV28	NA	TRBJ1-1	NA	TGTGCCGGTTCGACTCACCCTCCCCCCACTGAAGCTTTCTTT	CAGSTHPPPTEAFF
TRBV7-8	TRBD1	TRBJ1-1	NA	TGTGCCAGCAGCTTAAGGGGACAGCCGAACACTGAAGCTTTCTTT	CASSLRGQPNTEAFF
TRBV29-1	NA	TRBJ1-4	NA	TGCAGCGTTGAAGATCACAGCACAACTAATGAAAAACTGTTTTTT	CSVEDHSTTNEKLFF
TRBV29-1	TRBD2	TRBJ2-3	NA	TGCAGCGTTGAAGGAGCGGGAGGGGGCACAGATACGCAGTATTTT	CSVEGAGGGTDTQYF
TRBV2	TRBD2	TRBJ2-3	once	TGTGCCAGCAGAAGAGCGGGAGGGCCCGGAGATACGCAGTATTTT	CASRRAGGPGDTQYF
TRBV13	NA	TRBJ2-7	NA	TGTGCCAGCAGCTGGACGGGATCCTACGAGCAGTACTTC	CASSWTGSYEQYF
TRBV7-2	NA	TRBJ1-2	once	TGTGCCAGCAGCTTAGGATGGTCAGGTACTAACTATGGCTACACCTTC	CASSLGWSGTNYGYTF
TRBV5-4	TRBD1	TRBJ2-6	NA	TGTGCCAGCAGCTTGGGGACAGGGAATGGGGCCAACGTCCTGACTTTC	CASSLGTGNGANVLTF
TRBV27	NA	TRBJ1-4	NA	TGTGCCAGCAGTTTTATCGGGCCCCAAGGGGCGGCTAATGAAAAACTGTTTTTT	CASSFIGPQGAANEKLFF
TRBV18	NA	TRBJ1-2	NA	TGTGCCAGCTCACCGAGTTGGTGGCAGGAAGATGGCTACACCTTC	CASSPSWWQEDGYTF
TRBV4-3	TRBD1	TRBJ1-5	NA	TGCGCCAGCAGCCGACAGGGGGGCAATCAGCCCCAGCATTTT	CASSRQGGNQPQHF
TRBV18	NA	TRBJ1-6	NA	TGTGCCAGCTCGCCCGGACAGATTAATTCACCCCTCCACTTT	CASSPGQINSPLHF
TRBV5-4	NA	TRBJ2-6	NA	TGTGCCAGCAGCTTGGACCCGAGCGGGGCCAACGTCCTGACTTTC	CASSLDPSGANVLTF
TRBV24-1	NA	TRBJ2-3	NA	TGTGCCACCAGTGATTTGCTCCGCGGCGACACGCAGTATTTT	CATSDLLRGDTQYF
TRBV5-1	NA	TRBJ1-5	NA	TGCGCCAGCAGCTTGGTCGGGAATAGCAATCAGCCCCAGCATTTT	CASSLVGNSNQPQHF
TRBV7-2	TRBD1	TRBJ1-5	NA	TGTGCCAGCAGCTTGGACAGGGTCAATGCCCAGCATTTT	CASSLDRVNAQHF
TRBV18	TRBD1	TRBJ1-2	NA	TGTGCCAGCTCGCGCACAAAGGGACAGAACTATGGCTACACCTTC	CASSRTKGQNYGYTF
TRBV11-3	TRBD1	TRBJ1-4	NA	TGTGCCAGCAGCTCAACCACAGGGGTGAAGGAAAAACTGTTTTTT	CASSSTTGVKEKLFF
TRBV25-1	NA	TRBJ2-1	NA	TGTGCCAGCAGTGAGGGACGGGGGAATGAGCAGTTCTTC	CASSEGRGNEQFF
TRBV19	NA	TRBJ2-1	NA	TGTGCCAGTAGTAGCCGGGGCAATGAGCAGTTCTTC	CASSSRGNEQFF
TRBV7-2	TRBD2	TRBJ2-7	once	TGTGCCAGCAGCTTAGGAGGGAGGGCCCTCGAGCAGTACTTC	CASSLGGRALEQYF
TRBV5-4	TRBD1	TRBJ1-1	NA	TGTGCCAGCAGCCCCGGGGACAGGGACAACACTGAAGCTTTCTTT	CASSPGDRDNTEAFF
TRBV12-5	NA	TRBJ1-1	NA	TGTGCTAGTGGTTTCGGGCAGGGGACTGAAGCTTTCTTT	CASGFGQGTEAFF
TRBV28	NA	TRBJ1-2	NA	TGTGCCAGCAGTTTAGATGAGGGCTTGAACTATGGCTACACCTTC	CASSLDEGLNYGYTF
TRBV18	TRBD1	TRBJ1-3	NA	TGTGCCAGCTCACAAGGACAGGGGGGACACACCATATATTTT	CASSQGQGGHTIYF
TRBV7-8	NA	TRBJ2-5	NA	TGTGCCAGCAGCCTCGGGGGGCAGGGATTATCGGAAGAGACCCAGTACTTC	CASSLGGQGLSEETQYF
TRBV19	TRBD2	TRBJ2-5	NA	TGTGCCAGTAGTATAGGTAATAGCGGGATCGAGACCCAGTACTTC	CASSIGNSGIETQYF
TRBV3-1/TRBV3-2	TRBD2	TRBJ2-5	NA	TGTGCCAGCCTCAGGTCGGGACTAGCGGGAGGGTTTCGGGAGACCCAGTACTTC	CASLRSGLAGGFRETQYF
TRBV5-6	TRBD1	TRBJ1-5	NA	TGTGCCAGCAGCTCCAGCTACAGGGGTAGCAATCAGCCCCAGCATTTT	CASSSSYRGSNQPQHF
TRBV4-3	NA	TRBJ2-1	NA	TGCGCCAGCAGCCAAGATCATGGCGACACGGCGTTCTTC	CASSQDHGDTAFF
TRBV19	TRBD1	TRBJ1-1	NA	TGTGCCAGTAGCCGCCCCTTCCAGGGGGTGAACACTGAAGCTTTCTTT	CASSRPFQGVNTEAFF